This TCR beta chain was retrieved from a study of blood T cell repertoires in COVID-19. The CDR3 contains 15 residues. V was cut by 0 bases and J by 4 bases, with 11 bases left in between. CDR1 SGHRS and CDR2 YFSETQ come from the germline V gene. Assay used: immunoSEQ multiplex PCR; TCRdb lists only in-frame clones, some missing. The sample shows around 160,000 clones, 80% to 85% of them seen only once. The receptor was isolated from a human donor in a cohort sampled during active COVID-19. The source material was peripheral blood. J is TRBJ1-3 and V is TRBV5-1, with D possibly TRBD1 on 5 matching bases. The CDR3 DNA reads TGCGCCAGCAGCTTGGATCCAGGGCAGGGAAACACCATATATTTT. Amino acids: CASSLDPGQGNTIYF.